The clone carrying this T cell receptor beta chain was recorded a few times. What it binds is not known. V trimming: 0 bases; J trimming: 10 bases; junction bases outside the gene matches: 9. The CDR3 is made up of 15 amino acids. The germline V gene has CDR1 SGHKS and CDR2 YYEKEE (reference sequence). This record belongs to a study of T cells after yellow fever vaccination. Study-wide findings and caveats: The presence of abundant clonotypes contaminating from the bulk population was possible in FACS-sorted repertoires.

One entry per CDR3 protein results from TCRdb running MiXCR on the 5' RACE reads. The profile shows approximately 610,000 distinct CDR3 sequences, about 17% of them singletons. The gene calls are TRBV5-5 and TRBJ2-1; TRBD2 matches 8 bases. The receptor was isolated from a man aged 18 to 29 who received the YFV17D yellow fever vaccine. The sequencing used PBMCs, collected around 5 days after the first yellow fever vaccination. CDR3 DNA sequence: TGTGCCAGCAGCTTGGCCGTTAGCGGGGCCGGAGAGCAGTTCTTC. Its translation is CASSLAVSGAGEQFF.